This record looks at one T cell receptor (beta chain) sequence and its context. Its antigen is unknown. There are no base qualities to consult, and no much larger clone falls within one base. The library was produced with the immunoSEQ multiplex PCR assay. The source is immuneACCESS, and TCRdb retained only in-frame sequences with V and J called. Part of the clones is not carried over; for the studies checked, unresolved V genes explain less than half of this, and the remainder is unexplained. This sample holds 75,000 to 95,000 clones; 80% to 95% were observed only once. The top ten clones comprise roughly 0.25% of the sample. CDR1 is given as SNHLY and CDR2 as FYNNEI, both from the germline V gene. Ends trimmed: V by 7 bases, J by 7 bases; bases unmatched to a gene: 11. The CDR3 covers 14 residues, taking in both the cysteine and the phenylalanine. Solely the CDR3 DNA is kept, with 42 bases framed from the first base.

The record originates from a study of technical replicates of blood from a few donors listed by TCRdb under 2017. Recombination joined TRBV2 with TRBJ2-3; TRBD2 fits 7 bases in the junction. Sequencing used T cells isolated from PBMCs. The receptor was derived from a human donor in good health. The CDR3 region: CASNLGGTTNTQYF. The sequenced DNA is TGTGCCAGCAATCTTGGCGGGACTACGAATACGCAGTATTTT.